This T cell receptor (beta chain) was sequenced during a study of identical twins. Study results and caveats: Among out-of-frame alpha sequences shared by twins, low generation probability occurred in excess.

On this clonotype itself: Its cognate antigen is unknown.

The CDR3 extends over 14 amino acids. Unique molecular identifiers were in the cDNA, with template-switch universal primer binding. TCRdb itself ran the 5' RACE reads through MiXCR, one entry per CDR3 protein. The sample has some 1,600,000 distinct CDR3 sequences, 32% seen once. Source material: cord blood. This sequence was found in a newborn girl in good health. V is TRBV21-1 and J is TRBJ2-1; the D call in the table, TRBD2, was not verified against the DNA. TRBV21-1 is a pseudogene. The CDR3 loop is CASSLRLDYRKQFF. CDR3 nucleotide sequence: TGTGCCAGCAGCTTGAGACTAGACTATAGGAAGCAGTTCTTC.